This T cell receptor beta chain was captured in a study of blood T cells in healthy people across ages. At the level of the study: Through template switching, about one barcoded beta molecule was captured per two T cells, as measured in model experiments.

General study findings and limits: Unknown CMV status may confound age-related changes in expanded clones.

Sample-barcoded 5' priming and a J-beta primer mix drove a second PCR of roughly 7 to 11 cycles. Each cDNA molecule was tagged by a template-switch adaptor that had 12 random nucleotides. Via MiXCR, TCRdb re-called the 5' RACE reads, giving one row per CDR3 protein. Of approximately 800,000 distinct CDR3 sequences listed, approximately 53% are singletons. In germline, CDR1 is SGHVS, CDR2 FQNEAQ. CDR3 size: 16 residues. With 5 bases removed from V and 4 bases from J, the gap between germline ends came to 20 bases. Points on this clonotype: The antigen is not known.

Total RNA was extracted at no less than 5 micrograms per sample. The sample taken for sequencing was blood. J is TRBJ1-2 and V is TRBV7-8, with D unclear. The TCR was taken from a man older than 75 in good health. The CDR3 DNA reads as TGTGCCAGCAGCAGCTCACGGGTCGTACGGGGCTATGGCTACACCTTC. This sequence encodes CASSSSRVVRGYGYTF.